A single sample is the source of the 2 T cell receptor beta chains below, sequenced in a study of blood T cell repertoires in COVID-19 (dated by TCRdb to between 2020 and 2021). Receptor amplification or capture employed the immunoSEQ multiplex PCR assay. TCRdb provides this immuneACCESS table in a form limited to in-frame rearrangements. Some clones are lacking; in checked studies, under half of them reflect an unresolved V gene, and why the rest are absent is not known. The sample table contains roughly 340,000 clones; only one count was recorded for about 90% of them. Clones ranked in the top ten supply over 6% of the sample. Sequencing used peripheral blood. The receptors stem from a woman in her forties or fifties with COVID-19, enrolled during active disease.

This rearrangement joins TRBV20-1 to TRBJ2-3; 9 nucleotides match TRBD2. The V and J ends lost 3 bases and 4 bases, in that order; junction bases with no gene match: 8. CDR1 is DFQATT, CDR2 SNEGSKA, per germline (reference sequence). This CDR3 is built from 15 residues. The CDR3 sequence: CSASISGRSADTQYF. CDR3 in DNA: TGCAGTGCTAGTATTAGCGGGAGAAGTGCAGATACGCAGTATTTT.

The J gene is TRBJ2-2, the V gene TRBV27; 9 nucleotides line up with TRBD2. CDR3 length: 19 amino acids. CDR1 MNHEY and CDR2 SMNVEV come from the germline V gene (reference sequence). Trimming at V came to 0 bases and at J to 6 bases, leaving 14 bases not matched to a gene. The CDR3 coding sequence is TGTGCCAGCAGTTTATCCCCGAGGGGGAATAGCGGGAGATCCGGGGAGCTGTTTTTT. Its protein is CASSLSPRGNSGRSGELFF.